The rows below give T cell receptor beta chains drawn from one sample of a study of CD4 T cells in relation to SARS-CoV-2 and coronaviruses. These receptors have no known antigen. The assay was immunoSEQ multiplex PCR, and TCRdb's table has in-frame clones only and misses some. The sample holds around 20,000 clones; 65% to 70% are singletons and the top ten take around 19%. Material for sequencing was CD4+ T cells from PBMCs, cultured in vitro. The receptors were gathered from a human donor in good health. Each CDR3 is given with its conserved first and last residue.

J | V | length | CDR3
TRBJ1-6 | TRBV19 | 18 | CASSMTVLGSSYNSPLHF
TRBJ2-3 | TRBV19 | 15 | CASSIQGPSTDTQYF
TRBJ1-3 | TRBV3-1/TRBV3-2 | 14 | CASSQVGVGNTIYF
TRBJ2-3 | TRBV12-3/TRBV12-4 | 13 | CASSPTGTDTQYF
TRBJ2-5 | TRBV5-5 | 16 | CASSLELAGARETQYF
TRBJ1-6 | TRBV12-3/TRBV12-4 | 13 | CASSFQYNSPLHF
TRBJ1-5 | TRBV13 | 13 | CASSQKRTQPQHF
TRBJ2-7 | TRBV3-1/TRBV3-2 | 15 | CASSQDGSVTYEQYF
TRBJ1-2 | TRBV2 | 13 | CASRNDANYGYTF
TRBJ1-6 | TRBV6-6 | 15 | CASVALESYNSPLHF
TRBJ1-3 | TRBV12-3/TRBV12-4 | 13 | CASSSRGGNTIYF
TRBJ2-1 | TRBV10-3 | 13 | CAIRGGSSNEQFF
TRBJ2-7 | TRBV4-1 | 15 | CASSHTGTGTYEQYF
TRBJ1-2 | TRBV20-1 | 11 | CSARTEDGYTF
TRBJ1-4 | TRBV20-1 | 11 | CSAEREEKLFF
TRBJ1-2 | TRBV6-2/TRBV6-3 | 14 | CASSYSGTVYGYTF
TRBJ1-1 | TRBV2 | 11 | CASTVGLRAFF
TRBJ2-1 | TRBV29-1 | 15 | CSVEADSGGLGEQFF
TRBJ1-2 | TRBV6-5 | 12 | CASRSTGTANSF
TRBJ2-7 | TRBV20-1 | 11 | CSASGSYEQYF
TRBJ2-7 | TRBV11-2 | 13 | CASSLERAHEQYF
TRBJ1-3 | TRBV27 | 15 | CASSPSRGSGNTIYF
TRBJ2-5 | TRBV7-2 | 13 | CASSLPSQETQYF
TRBJ2-7 | TRBV6-2/TRBV6-3 | 12 | CASSYQGYEQYF
TRBJ2-7 | TRBV5-1 | 13 | CASSSTQSYEQYF
TRBJ1-1 | TRBV6-6 | 12 | CASSYSGEEAFF
TRBJ2-5 | TRBV7-9 | 12 | CAMGANQETQYF
TRBJ2-7 | TRBV7-2 | 13 | CASSFGGADEQYF
TRBJ2-7 | TRBV6-4 | 13 | CASSEAPDSQQYF
TRBJ2-2 | TRBV15 | 13 | CATSRERPGELFF
TRBJ1-5 | TRBV12-3/TRBV12-4 | 12 | CASRNRDQPQHF
TRBJ2-6 | TRBV16 | 19 | CASSPQTGTGVSGANVLTF
TRBJ2-7 | TRBV9 | 14 | CASSQRDYVYEQYF
TRBJ1-2 | TRBV5-1 | 15 | CASSSPGTGKRGYTF
TRBJ1-4 | TRBV18 | 13 | CASSLPGEQKLFF
TRBJ1-2 | TRBV4-3 | 17 | CASSQAHSRDSDYGYTF
TRBJ2-3 | TRBV5-1 | 15 | CASQEGGKVGDTQYF
TRBJ2-5 | TRBV5-4 | 14 | CASSPGGGWETQYF
TRBJ1-1 | TRBV19 | 16 | CASSINSGTANTEAFF
TRBJ2-2 | TRBV4-3 | 19 | CASSQSFTLPAGDTGELFF
TRBJ2-1 | TRBV6-5 | 16 | CASSYGKRSPRRGQFF
TRBJ1-1 | TRBV9 | 15 | CASSVGGVGLTEAFF
TRBJ2-5 | TRBV2 | 16 | CASSRPSGGREETQYF
TRBJ2-3 | TRBV9 | 15 | CASSVVSSDTDTQYF
TRBJ1-2 | TRBV2 | 11 | CASGSDYGYTF
TRBJ1-1 | TRBV7-3 | 15 | CASSLTGGLNTEAFF
TRBJ1-5 | TRBV12-3/TRBV12-4 | 13 | CASSLGENQPQHF
TRBJ2-2 | TRBV25-1 | 14 | CASGQDRGDGELFF
TRBJ2-2 | TRBV7-9 | 11 | CASSWRPGLFF
TRBJ1-4 | TRBV30 | 12 | CAWSVDGEKLFF
TRBJ2-5 | TRBV30 | 13 | CAWSGRVRETQYF
TRBJ1-5 | TRBV18 | 14 | CASSPRTDNQPQHF
TRBJ2-1 | TRBV3-1/TRBV3-2 | 15 | CASSLSSGVYNEQFF
TRBJ1-4 | TRBV4-1 | 13 | CASSQARDEKLFF
TRBJ2-1 | TRBV3-1/TRBV3-2 | 16 | CASSFLGAGETNEQFF